This TCR beta chain is drawn from a study of blood T cell repertoires in COVID-19. Across the whole study: Sites across the United States, Italy and Spain contributed samples from acute and convalescent COVID-19. Nucleic acid was either cDNA or gDNA, and it came from T cells, B-cell-depleted T cells, or PBMCs.

Trimming shortened V by 7 bases and J by 1 base, and 11 bases separated the two germline ends. The CDR3 has 13 residues. CDR1 is WSHSY, CDR2 SAAADI, per germline. Cohort 3 recovered donors had two negative PCRs, clearance, or symptom resolution. Per the authors' pipeline: Amplification from reference gene primers served as the basis for estimated nucleated cell counts. The table came from immunoSEQ multiplex PCR; TCRdb's copy has only in-frame clones and leaves some out. V, J and clone size are taken as reported in that table, and D and trimming were inferred from the DNA itself. The sample lists approximately 170,000 clones; around 80% were seen once.

The sequence was collected from a middle-aged man who had recovered from COVID-19. The chain recombines TRBV10-2 with TRBJ2-7; D gene uncertain. The specimen sequenced was PBMCs or T cells enriched from blood (not recorded which). CDR3 nucleotides: TGCGCCAGCAAATTCCCAGATTCCTACGAGCAGTACTTC. It translates to CASKFPDSYEQYF.